This T cell receptor (beta chain) was profiled in a study of shared clonotypes between healthy human individuals (dated by TCRdb to about 2020). For the wider study: A few men and two women, aged 18 to 49 years, made up the cohort. Between about 0.94 and 8.9 billion PBMCs per donor were obtained by leukapheresis. Libraries were prepared and TCR repertoires were sequenced by different laboratories using diverse techniques, in order to increase sequencing depth and limit assay-specific biases. To estimate repertoire size and how much clonotype sharing occurs between individuals, the study deeply sequenced the blood TCR repertoires of about five healthy adults. For each donor, CD4 naive and CD4 memory were each run on three plates, CD8 naive on two plates, and CD8 memory on one plate.

Donors were healthy HIV-negative adults with no recently reported acute infections or vaccinations. Every donor was a Caucasian adult residing in Nashville, Tennessee, USA. CD4+ T cells were enriched by magnetic negative selection; naive cells were then positively selected on CD45RA, and the negative fraction formed the memory subset. Blood was collected by leukapheresis, and PBMCs were isolated by Ficoll-Histopaque density gradient centrifugation and then cryopreserved in liquid nitrogen vapor phase. Analytical flow cytometry was used to check the purity and quantity of each magnetically sorted T cell population. Genomic DNA was isolated from each sorted fraction and quantified by UV absorbance on a Nanodrop 2000c. Using the deep immunoSEQ assay, TCR CDR3 regions were amplified from genomic DNA by multiplex PCR. Extracted genomic DNA from each cell subset was spread evenly across all wells of several immunoSEQ 96-well plates, with each plate serving as a replicate. For sorted subsets, each replicate PCR was loaded with 200 to 250 ng genomic DNA, equivalent to 25,000 to 30,000 T cell genomes. Purified libraries were measured with a Qubit 3.0 fluorometer, size-checked on a Bioanalyzer 2100, and measured again with the KAPA Library Quantification kit. Every immunoSEQ 96-well plate was sequenced on a dedicated single-read 150-cycle Illumina NextSeq 550 flow cell. Turning to the authors' computational methods: Because the immunoSEQ output held only junctional sequences and lacked quality scores, the filtering could not match the filtering applied to full-length reads. Sequences were annotated with PyIR, a Python wrapper for IgBLAST v1.9, using IMGT germline references to assign V/J genes and CDR3. Reads were removed for weak V/J assignments (E-value above 1e-6), missing CDR3, stop codons, out-of-frame junctions, or ambiguous translated residues. V3J clonotypes were defined as sequences sharing the same inferred V gene, J gene, and CDR3 amino acid sequence. Percentage overlap between repertoires was computed as shared unique clonotypes divided by the size of the smaller repertoire. Richness of each repertoire was evaluated using RTK rarefaction, the Chao1 estimator, and Recon v2.1 estimates of unobserved clonotypes. For all TCRbeta clonotypes obtained by the gDNA method from a few donors, generation probabilities were computed with OLGA. TCRdb took this table from immuneACCESS and kept in-frame rearrangements with V and J called. Such tables lack part of the clones; where checked against another copy, unresolved V genes explain under half of the gap, and the rest is unexplained. V and J calls and clone size follow that table, whereas D and trimming were derived from the DNA. The sample table records fewer than 1.4 million clones; roughly 74% of these occur just once. The biggest ten clones account for more than 0.55% of the sample.

Sequences SGHRS (CDR1) and YFSETQ (CDR2) are obtained from the germline V gene. The germline ends are 8 bases apart after V is trimmed by 3 bases and J by 4 bases. From cysteine to phenylalanine, the CDR3 is 12 amino acids long. The CDR3 DNA has 36 bases and is translated from base 1. The full study reports these points: Based on pairwise subsampling, the degree of clonotype sharing among donors was expected to be affected by sequencing depth. Compared with non-shared clonotypes, the clonotypes found in all four sorted-subset donors had higher generation probabilities. The genetic and exposure-history diversity represented was limited by the small number of donors. When a handful of donors were compared, the shared fraction of clonotypes was around 5.1% for naive CD4, around 3.6% for naive CD8, 2.3% for memory CD4, and around 0.4% for memory CD8. Incomplete sequencing was indicated by rarefaction of sorted-subset datasets, despite the large sequencing depth. Estimated clonotype richness was generally larger for naive than for memory subsets. Sampling was limited to blood, and TCR repertoires in tissue likely differ from TCR repertoires in blood.

With regard to this clone: Its antigen specificity is not known. No base-level quality is on record; no much larger clone is a single base apart.

The TCR sequence derives from a man between 18 and 29 years old in good health. Some clones in this sample may be carry-over from other donors' samples. This receptor chain uses TRBV5-1 and TRBJ2-7; the best D guess is TRBD1, with 6 bases matching. The specimen sequenced was memory CD4+ T cells from PBMCs. The intended sense of this specimen's cell subset or site label: CD45RA-negative fraction. The CDR3 protein sequence reads: CASSWDNYEQYF. The bases read TGCGCCAGCAGCTGGGACAATTACGAGCAGTACTTC.